This is a list of T cell receptor beta chains from one sample in a study of radiotherapy plus CTLA-4 blockade in lung cancer. This table comes from immunoSEQ multiplex PCR, and its TCRdb copy is limited to in-frame clones, with some not included. The table has about 98,000 clones, around 90% seen once. Sequencing was performed on peripheral blood, taken from a patient treated with radiotherapy plus ipilimumab. These receptors all stem from a human donor with non-small cell lung cancer that progressed on radiotherapy plus ipilimumab. The CDR3 runs from the conserved cysteine through the conserved F or W. The order of the fields is D gene, clone size, V gene, J gene, CDR3 DNA, CDR3 protein. A D gene is named only where the DNA matches it firmly. Not every row has a clone size; where given, it reads once, few, many or a size class.

-	-	TRBV2	TRBJ1-5	TGTGCCAGCAGTGTACCGGGTCCCAACGATGGCAATCAGCCCCAGCATTTT	CASSVPGPNDGNQPQHF
-	-	TRBV19	TRBJ1-1	TGTGCCAGTAGGGCACAACGGGGTGAAGCTTTCTTT	CASRAQRGEAFF
TRBD2	-	TRBV7-3	TRBJ2-2	TGTGCCAGCAGCCCACTAGCGGGAGGGCCGAGTGCCGGGGAGCTGTTTTTT	CASSPLAGGPSAGELFF
-	-	TRBV9	TRBJ2-7	TGTGCCAGCAGCGTGGCGGGCACAGACTACGAGCAGTACTTC	CASSVAGTDYEQYF
-	-	TRBV11-1	TRBJ2-7	TGTGCCAGCAGCCCCGGAGGGTGGAGGAACGAGCAGTACTTC	CASSPGGWRNEQYF
-	-	TRBV19	TRBJ1-1	TGTGCCAGTAGTTCCTGGGGGTTAGTCACTGAAGCTTTCTTT	CASSSWGLVTEAFF
-	-	TRBV6-6	TRBJ2-1	TGTGCCAGCAGTTACTCTAGCAGGGACTACAATGAGCAGTTCTTC	CASSYSSRDYNEQFF
-	-	TRBV2	TRBJ2-7	TGTGCCAGCAGTCCTGGTTTGGGCTACGAGCAGTACTTC	CASSPGLGYEQYF
-	-	TRBV29-1	TRBJ2-1	TGCAGCGTTCGGAGCCAATGGAATGAGCAGTTCTTC	CSVRSQWNEQFF
-	-	TRBV6-5	TRBJ1-4	TGTGCCAGCAGCAGGGAGGCTAATGAAAAACTGTTTTTT	CASSREANEKLFF
-	-	TRBV5-6	TRBJ1-2	TGTGCCAGCAGCTCCTGGGACATCCCCGGCTACACCTTC	CASSSWDIPGYTF
-	-	TRBV21-1	TRBJ2-1	TGTGCCAGCAGCAAAGCCCCGACAGGGGGCCCCGCGATGAGTGCCTACAATGAGCAGTTCTTC	CASSKAPTGGPAMSAYNEQFF
-	-	TRBV27	TRBJ1-2	TGTGCCAGCAGGAACGGGCCTAACTATGGCTACACCTTC	CASRNGPNYGYTF
-	-	TRBV10-2	TRBJ2-7	TGCGCCAGCAGACTAGGGGGGTCCTACGAGCAGTACTTC	CASRLGGSYEQYF
TRBD2	-	TRBV4-2	TRBJ2-3	TGTGCCAGCAGCCAAGGTAGCGGGTTCACAGTAGAAGCCCCAGATACGCAGTATTTT	CASSQGSGFTVEAPDTQYF
-	-	TRBV25-1	TRBJ2-1	TGTGCCAGCAGTGACCCCACCTCGGACTACTCGGAGCAGTTCTTC	CASSDPTSDYSEQFF
TRBD1	-	TRBV6-1	TRBJ1-1	TGTGCCAGCAGTGAGGACAGGGTAATCCCAAACGCTTTCTTT	CASSEDRVIPNAFF
-	-	TRBV11-3	TRBJ2-1	TGTGCCAGCAGCTTAAGTCCTAGGTCAAATGAGCAGTTCTTC	CASSLSPRSNEQFF
TRBD1	-	TRBV6-5	TRBJ2-3	TGTGCCAGCAGTTCCCAGGGGGCAGGGGCGCAGTATTTT	CASSSQGAGAQYF
TRBD1	-	TRBV2	TRBJ1-3	TGTGCCAGCAGTCAATCAGGGGGAGTCGCTGGAAACACCATATATTTT	CASSQSGGVAGNTIYF
TRBD1	-	TRBV25-1	TRBJ2-3	TGTGCCAGCAGTGGCCCGACAGGGGTACGGGATACGCAGTATTTT	CASSGPTGVRDTQYF
TRBD2	-	TRBV6-5	TRBJ2-7	TGTGCCAGCAGTTATGGTTCAGGGACTAGCGGGATCAAGCAGTACTTC	CASSYGSGTSGIKQYF
TRBD1	-	TRBV7-8	TRBJ1-1	TGTGCCAGCGCCGACAGGGAGAACACTGAAGCTTTCTTT	CASADRENTEAFF
-	-	TRBV19	TRBJ1-3	TGTGCCAGTAGTATCGAGATCTCTGGAAACACCATATATTTT	CASSIEISGNTIYF
TRBD1	-	TRBV2	TRBJ1-1	TGTGCCAGCACGAGGGGACAGGGCTCCGAGACCTCTGAAGCTTTCTTT	CASTRGQGSETSEAFF
-	-	TRBV6-5	TRBJ2-2	TGTGCCAGCAGTCCCGGGGGAAACACCGGGGAGCTGTTTTTT	CASSPGGNTGELFF
TRBD2	-	TRBV27	TRBJ2-7	TGTGCCAGCAGTGGGGTGTATAGCGGGAGTCTCTACGAGCAGTACTTC	CASSGVYSGSLYEQYF
-	-	TRBV5-1	TRBJ2-5	TGCGCCAGCAGCCGACGGAACCAAGAGACCCAGTACTTC	CASSRRNQETQYF
-	-	TRBV6-5	TRBJ1-4	TGTGCCAGCAGTTACGGGGGGTATAAGGAAAAACTGTTTTTT	CASSYGGYKEKLFF
-	-	TRBV2	TRBJ1-5	TGTGCCAGCAGCCAGGGGAACAATCAGCCCCAGCATTTT	CASSQGNNQPQHF
-	-	TRBV2	TRBJ2-2	TGTGCCAGCAGGGGTAGATGGACCGGGGAGCTGTTTTTT	CASRGRWTGELFF
TRBD1	-	TRBV5-1	TRBJ2-5	TGCGCCAGCAGCTTCAAAGACAGGGATCAAGAGACCCAGTACTTC	CASSFKDRDQETQYF
-	-	TRBV18	TRBJ2-7	TGTGCCAGCTCACCAGCCCCCGAAGGTAGCTACGAGCAGTACTTC	CASSPAPEGSYEQYF
-	-	TRBV12-5	TRBJ2-3	TGTGCTAGTGCGGAGGGGTCGGCAGATACGCAGTATTTT	CASAEGSADTQYF
TRBD1	few	TRBV7-2	TRBJ2-4	TGTGCCAGCAGCATGGACAGGGGAAAAAACATTCAGTACTTC	CASSMDRGKNIQYF
-	-	TRBV19	TRBJ2-1	TGTGCCAGTACCGCCTTTTTGAGGGGGAGCTCCTACAATGAGCAGTTCTTC	CASTAFLRGSSYNEQFF
-	-	TRBV5-6	TRBJ1-1	TGTGCCAGCAGCTTGGCCGGTAGGGAAGACACTGAAGCTTTCTTT	CASSLAGREDTEAFF
-	-	TRBV7-9	TRBJ1-4	TGTGCCAGCAGCTCTGACTTCGGTGAAAAACTGTTTTTT	CASSSDFGEKLFF
-	once	TRBV7-9	TRBJ2-5	TGTGCCAGCAGCTCAATCGGGGGATCTAAAGAGACCCAGTACTTC	CASSSIGGSKETQYF
-	few	TRBV19	TRBJ2-6	TGTGCCAGTTCTTGGGGAGTCTCTGGGGCCAACGTCCTGACTTTC	CASSWGVSGANVLTF
TRBD2	-	TRBV29-1	TRBJ2-3	TGCAGCGTTGATGGACTAGGGTTAGATACGCAGTATTTT	CSVDGLGLDTQYF
-	-	TRBV15	TRBJ1-4	TGTGCCACCAGCAGAGTTGGTACAGGGTCTAATGAAAAACTGTTTTTT	CATSRVGTGSNEKLFF
-	-	TRBV2	TRBJ1-4	TGTGCCAGCAGTGAACTGTCAGGGTGGTCAGAAAAACTGTTTTTT	CASSELSGWSEKLFF
-	-	TRBV23-1	TRBJ2-7	TGCGCCAGCAGTCCGTACAGGGACGCCTACGAGCAGTACTTC	CASSPYRDAYEQYF
TRBD2	-	TRBV7-2	TRBJ2-1	TGTGCCAGCAGCTTAGAATGGAAAGCGGGAGGGCCGGCATTCTTC	CASSLEWKAGGPAFF
-	-	TRBV10-3	TRBJ1-5	TGTGCCACCGGCCCCGCCGGGGGAGGCCCCCAGCATTTT	CATGPAGGGPQHF
-	-	TRBV6-6	TRBJ2-1	TGTGCCAGCAGTTGGGCTAGCGTAAACAATGAGCAGTTCTTC	CASSWASVNNEQFF
-	-	TRBV19	TRBJ2-1	TGTGCCAGTAGTATCCGGGGCAGGGGTCTGAGTAGAAATGAGCAGTTCTTC	CASSIRGRGLSRNEQFF
-	-	TRBV5-1	TRBJ2-7	TGCGCCAGCAGCTTGGTAGGGACCCCTGCCTACGAGCAGTACTTC	CASSLVGTPAYEQYF
-	once	TRBV19	TRBJ1-1	TGTGCCAGTGGGAGGGGTTCGCCCCTTGGGGCTTTCTTT	CASGRGSPLGAFF
-	-	TRBV9	TRBJ2-2	TGTGCCAGCAGCGGAAGGACCACCGGGGAGCTGTTTTTT	CASSGRTTGELFF
-	-	TRBV2	TRBJ2-2	TGTGCCAGCAGCTCTGAGAGAGCGAACACCGGGGAGCTGTTTTTT	CASSSERANTGELFF
-	-	TRBV6-1	TRBJ2-7	TGTGCCAGCAGTGAAGCGCTGATGGCAGGGCAGTACTTC	CASSEALMAGQYF
TRBD1	-	TRBV4-1	TRBJ2-1	TGCGCCAGCAGCCTCACTATGGGGCAGGGGGCGAGCAATGAGCAGTTCTTC	CASSLTMGQGASNEQFF
TRBD2	-	TRBV27	TRBJ2-1	TGTGCCAGCAGTTCTCAGGTTGCCACTAGCGGGAGAAGAGCTGAGCAGTTCTTC	CASSSQVATSGRRAEQFF
-	-	TRBV5-4	TRBJ2-7	TGTGCCAGCAGCTTGCCGGGACTCCTAAGCTACGAGCAGTACTTC	CASSLPGLLSYEQYF
TRBD2	-	TRBV4-1	TRBJ2-1	TGCGCCAGCAGCCAAGGGCTAGCGGGAGTAACTGAGCAGTTCTTC	CASSQGLAGVTEQFF